One sample yielded the 29 T cell receptor beta chains listed below, sequenced in a study of T cell changes during pregnancy in multiple sclerosis. TCRdb keeps only in-frame clones here, not all; method: immunoSEQ multiplex PCR. Of some 39,000 clones listed, about 90% are singletons. This specimen was CD4+ T cells from peripheral blood mononuclear cells, taken in the second trimester of pregnancy. Receptor source: a female donor in good health, enrolled as a control in a pregnancy study.

The chain recombines TRBV14 with TRBJ2-7; D gene unclear. This CDR3 is 14 amino acids long. V dropped 6 bases and J dropped 6 bases, with 18 bases sitting between them. Germline CDR1 SGHDN, CDR2 FVKESK. The CDR3 is CASRDSRVVSEQYF. In DNA, the CDR3 is TGTGCCAGCAGGGATTCTCGGGTGGTGAGCGAGCAGTACTTC.

V is TRBV7-9 and J is TRBJ1-1; no reliable D call. From germline, CDR1 is SEHNR and CDR2 FQNEAQ (reference sequence). V was cut by 0 bases and J by 10 bases, with 15 bases left in between. This CDR3 has 14 residues. The DNA of the CDR3 is TGTGCCAGCAGCTTAGCAGTTCCCAGACTGGGAGCTTTCTTT. This codes for CASSLAVPRLGAFF.

The J gene is TRBJ2-7, the V gene TRBV19, with 8 bases identical to TRBD1. J lost 1 base, V lost 7 bases, and 6 bases had no gene match. The CDR3 sequence is 14 residues long. CDR1 is LNHDA and CDR2 is SQIVND in the germline V gene (reference sequence). CDR3: CASMPRTGSYEQYF. The CDR3 nucleotides read TGTGCCAGTATGCCGAGGACAGGGTCCTACGAGCAGTACTTC. The full variable domain, completed using reference TRBV19 and TRBJ2-7, is DGGITQSPKYLFRKEGQNVTLSCEQNLNHDAMYWYRQDPGQGLRLIYYSQIVNDFQKGDIAEGYSVSREKKESFPLTVTSAQKNPTAFYLCASMPRTGSYEQYFGPGTRLTVT.

This sequence joins TRBV6-6 and TRBJ2-6; 9 positions match TRBD1. The CDR3 runs to 16 residues. Per germline, CDR1 MNHNY and CDR2 SVGAGI (reference sequence). The V and J ends lost 7 bases and 1 base, in that order; junction bases with no gene match: 5. The CDR3 region is CASMGQGPSGANVLTF. CDR3 nucleotide sequence: TGTGCCAGCATGGGACAGGGTCCTTCTGGGGCCAACGTCCTGACTTTC.

The V and J genes are TRBV7-8 and TRBJ1-1; D is uncertain. Germline V gene sequence: CDR1 SGHVS, CDR2 FQNEAQ. Trimming stripped 5 bases from V and 8 bases from J, with 9 bases between. There are 11 residues in the CDR3. CDR3 sequence (DNA): TGTGCCAGCAGCCTGGGAGTGGAAGCTTTCTTT. Its protein is CASSLGVEAFF.

The chain has TRBV5-4 and TRBJ1-2, with 9 bases lining up with TRBD1. In germline, CDR1 is SGHNT, CDR2 YYREEE (reference sequence). With V trimmed by 0 bases and J by 8 bases, 5 bases remained unmatched. This CDR3 has 14 residues. This CDR3 is CASSLAGTGMGYTF. The CDR3 region has the DNA TGTGCCAGCAGCTTGGCCGGGACAGGGATGGGCTACACCTTC.

This chain connects TRBV9 to TRBJ2-3; possible D gene TRBD2, 6 bases. The CDR3 length is 16 residues. Trimming shortened V by 0 bases and J by 0 bases, and 11 bases separated the two germline ends. Germline assignment: CDR1 SGDLS and CDR2 YYNGEE. In DNA, the CDR3 is TGTGCCAGCAGCGTAGCTCTCGCGGGGAGCACAGATACGCAGTATTTT. This encodes CASSVALAGSTDTQYF.

This chain links TRBV28 with TRBJ2-1; 10 bases match TRBD1. The CDR3 length is 15 residues. In germline, CDR1 is MDHEN, CDR2 SYDVKM. V dropped 5 bases and J dropped 5; count of bases not matched to a gene: 6. The CDR3 coding sequence is TGTGCCAGCAGTCTCACGACAGGGGGCAACAATGAGCAGTTCTTC. Its protein product is CASSLTTGGNNEQFF. The entire variable domain, with the rest obtained from reference TRBV28 and TRBJ2-1, is as follows: DVKVTQSSRYLVKRTGEKVFLECVQDMDHENMFWYRQDPGLGLRLIYFSYDVKMKEKGDIPEGYSVSREKKERFSLILESASTNQTSMYLCASSLTTGGNNEQFFGPGTRLTVL.

This chain links TRBV14 with TRBJ1-3, with D possibly TRBD1 on 6 matching bases. CDR1 and CDR2 from the germline V gene are SGHDN and FVKESK. With 4 bases removed from V and 0 bases from J, the gap between germline ends came to 13 bases. The CDR3 sequence is 16 residues long. The CDR3 loop is CASSRARGSSGNTIYF. CDR3 bases: TGTGCCAGCAGCCGGGCCAGGGGCAGCTCTGGAAACACCATATATTTT.

This clone was counted once. The J gene is TRBJ2-4, the V gene TRBV11-2; D might be TRBD2 (6 bases). Germline CDR1 reads SGHAT; CDR2 reads FQNNGV. This CDR3 is 16 amino acids long. V was cut by 5 bases and J by 0 bases, with 14 bases left in between. This CDR3 reads CASSPLGGIAKNIQYF. CDR3 in DNA: TGTGCCAGCAGCCCTCTTGGCGGGATAGCCAAAAACATTCAGTACTTC.

This chain connects TRBV6-5 to TRBJ1-1, with 7 bases matching TRBD1. Trimming at V came to 0 bases and at J to 5 bases, leaving 9 bases not matched to a gene. The CDR3 contains 16 residues. The germline CDR1 and CDR2 sequences are MNHEY and SVGAGI. This CDR3 reads CASSYSGGTGVTEAFF. DNA of the CDR3: TGTGCCAGCAGTTACTCGGGGGGAACAGGGGTGACTGAAGCTTTCTTT.

The chain uses TRBV5-4 and TRBJ1-2; TRBD1 matches 9 bases. The CDR3 has 16 amino acids. V gave up 0 bases and J gave up 5 bases; unmatched junction bases: 8. The V gene's germline CDR1 is SGHNT and CDR2 YYREEE (reference sequence). The CDR3 sequence: CASSLGQGVGRYGYTF. CDR3 coding DNA: TGTGCCAGCAGCTTGGGACAGGGGGTAGGCCGTTATGGCTACACCTTC.

Note on this clone: Germline and junction disagree at one end, which may indicate a read error. The sample carries other DNA sequences with the same CDR3. The V gene is TRBV30, the J gene TRBJ1-1; tentatively, D is TRBD1 (6 bases). The CDR3 is made up of 15 amino acids. CDR1 and CDR2 (germline): GTSNPN, SVGIG (reference sequence). Here the CDR3 reads CAWSRDTSSNTEAFF. The CDR3 bases are TGTGCCTGGAGCCGGGACACCTCATCGAACACTGAAGCCTTCTTT.

Only one count was recorded for this clone. The rearrangement links TRBV18 to TRBJ1-2, with D hard to call. CDR3 length: 16 amino acids. The V and J ends lost 3 bases and 3 bases respectively, with 17 bases between them. Germline assignment: CDR1 KGHSH and CDR2 LQKENI. The CDR3 region has the DNA TGTGCCAGCTCACCCGTTCGATCACTAACGGACTATGGCTACACCTTC. Its translation is CASSPVRSLTDYGYTF.

The CDR3 sequence: CASSQGDRARSPLHF. In nucleotides, the CDR3 is TGTGCCAGCAGTCAGGGCGACAGGGCTCGTTCACCCCTCCACTTT. The chain employs TRBV27 and TRBJ1-6; the match to TRBD1 covers 7 bases. The CDR3 is 15 amino acids. In germline, CDR1 is MNHEY, CDR2 SMNVEV (reference sequence). J lost 9 bases, V lost 5 bases, and 10 bases had no gene match.

This chain uses TRBV27 with TRBJ1-4, with TRBD1 identical over 8 bases. Trimming took 2 bases from V and 7 from J; bases not matched to a gene: 6. Germline-derived CDR1 and CDR2 are MNHEY and SMNVEV (reference sequence). The CDR3 spans 15 residues. The CDR3 bases are TGTGCCAGCAGTTTAACCTGGGACAGGCGTGAAAAACTGTTTTTT. Translating gives CASSLTWDRREKLFF.

The gene calls are TRBV19 and TRBJ2-4, with 9 bases that match TRBD1. The CDR3 contains 14 residues. J lost 6 bases, V lost 6 bases, and 6 bases had no gene match. The V gene's germline CDR1 is LNHDA and CDR2 SQIVND (reference sequence). CDR3: CASRLQGAANIQYF. CDR3 nucleotide sequence: TGTGCCAGTAGATTACAGGGGGCGGCAAACATTCAGTACTTC.

The chain is built from TRBV28 and TRBJ1-1, with D perhaps matching TRBD1 (6 bases). Germline values: CDR1 MDHEN, CDR2 SYDVKM. The CDR3 is 15 residues long. Deletions cut 8 bases from V and 4 bases from J, with 20 bases between. The CDR3 protein is CASQKGGGGGTEAFF. The CDR3 DNA reads as TGTGCCAGCCAAAAGGGTGGGGGCGGAGGCACTGAAGCTTTCTTT.

The chain has TRBV11-2 and TRBJ1-6, with D tentatively TRBD1 (6 bases). V gave up 6 bases and J gave up 7 bases, with 16 bases separating them. The CDR3 is 15 amino acids. The germline CDR1 and CDR2 sequences are SGHAT and FQNNGV. CDR3: CASRYTGQKNSPLHF. The CDR3 DNA reads as TGTGCCAGCAGATATACAGGGCAGAAGAATTCACCCCTCCACTTT.

The V and J genes are TRBV28 and TRBJ1-2; possibly TRBD1 for D (6 bases). Germline CDR1 is MDHEN and CDR2 is SYDVKM. Trimming cost V 8 bases and J 8 bases, with 12 bases left between them. The CDR3 covers 11 residues. The CDR3 nucleotides read TGTGCCAGCGGGCAGGGGTGGGGCTACACCTTC. This translates into CASGQGWGYTF.

This rearrangement joins TRBV6-1 to TRBJ1-5; 8 bases are a match to TRBD1. From germline, CDR1 is MNHNS and CDR2 SASEGT. Losses at the gene ends were 2 bases for V and 6 bases for J; bases not matched to a gene: 6. CDR3 size: 15 residues. The CDR3 region is CASSERTGRGQPQHF. The DNA for the CDR3 is TGTGCCAGCAGTGAACGGACAGGGCGAGGTCAGCCCCAGCATTTT.

V usage is TRBV29-1 and J usage is TRBJ1-3, with 11 bases aligning to TRBD1. The CDR3 runs to 13 residues. J was trimmed by 8 bases and V by 7 bases; bases with no gene match: 7. Looked up from germline, CDR1 is SQVTM and CDR2 is ANQGSEA. The CDR3 DNA is TGCAGCGCAGATGCGGGACAGGGGGACACCATATATTTT. This codes for CSADAGQGDTIYF.

The V and J genes are TRBV7-9 and TRBJ2-2, with D maybe TRBD1 (5 bases). From germline, CDR1 is SEHNR and CDR2 FQNEAQ (reference sequence). The CDR3 is made up of 14 amino acids. Between the trimmed V and J ends, which lost 1 base and 6 bases, there was a span of 9 bases. The chain's CDR3 is CASSLEVRAGELFF. CDR3 sequence (DNA): TGTGCCAGCAGCTTAGAAGTCAGGGCCGGGGAGCTGTTTTTT.

This chain connects TRBV19 to TRBJ2-1; 9 bases match TRBD2. The CDR3 extends over 17 amino acids. V lost 3 bases to trimming and J lost 8 bases; unmatched junction nucleotides: 14. Germline V gene data show CDR1 as LNHDA and CDR2 as SQIVND (reference sequence). CDR3 loop: CASSMRASGAIEDEQFF. The CDR3 coding sequence is TGTGCCAGTAGTATGAGGGCTAGCGGGGCTATTGAGGATGAGCAGTTCTTC.

V is TRBV5-4 and J is TRBJ2-5; D is unclear. This CDR3 has 15 amino acids. V was pared by 5 bases and J by 1 base, with 15 bases between. Looked up from germline, CDR1 is SGHNT and CDR2 is YYREEE (reference sequence). The CDR3: CASRPATKSQETQYF. The CDR3 nucleotides are TGTGCCAGCAGACCCGCGACAAAATCCCAAGAGACCCAGTACTTC.

This chain links TRBV7-6 with TRBJ2-1; 8 nucleotides agree with TRBD2. CDR1 and CDR2 from the germline V gene are SGHVS and FNYEAQ. The CDR3 runs to 15 residues. The ends lost 4 bases at V and 9 bases at J; junction bases unmatched: 11. As DNA, the CDR3 is TGTGCCAGCAGCTCCCTCTCCGGGACTAGAAGTGAGCAGTTCTTC. It translates to CASSSLSGTRSEQFF.

As concerns this clone: The sample carries other DNA sequences with the same CDR3. The V and J genes are TRBV18 and TRBJ1-2; the match to TRBD1 covers 8 bases. Germline lookup yields CDR1 KGHSH and CDR2 LQKENI. This CDR3 region has 13 residues. V lost 4 bases and J lost 3; bases outside the gene matches: 1. The CDR3 region is CASSLQGDYGYTF. The CDR3 nucleotides read TGTGCCAGCTCACTACAGGGGGACTATGGCTACACCTTC.

The DNA for the CDR3 is TGTGCCACCAGCAGTCACCAGGGGCGACAAGCTTTCTTT. Protein: CATSSHQGRQAFF. This chain links TRBV15 with TRBJ1-1; a possible D gene is TRBD1 (6 bases). CDR1 is LNHNV and CDR2 is YYDKDF in the germline V gene (reference sequence). The CDR3 consists of 13 residues. The V and J ends lost 3 bases and 9 bases respectively, with 14 bases between them.

This clone was detected only once. The chain combines TRBV4-1 with TRBJ2-1, with TRBD1 identical over 7 bases. CDR1 and CDR2 (germline): MGHRA, YSYEKL. This CDR3 has 14 residues. V was pared by 3 bases and J by 9 bases, with 8 bases of the junction left unmatched. This chain's CDR3 is CASSQGQPTGEQFF. The CDR3, as DNA: TGCGCCAGCAGCCAGGGACAGCCTACGGGTGAGCAGTTCTTC.